A single sample gave rise to the 11 T cell receptor beta chains below, sequenced in a study of cytomegalovirus exposure and HLA in healthy donors. The PCR ran on 60 Vbeta and 13 Jbeta primers. Here immunoSEQ multiplex PCR was the method, and the copy in TCRdb shows in-frame clones only, minus some. The repertoire holds about 120,000 clones, with 17% as singletons. Sequencing was done on a sample of PBMCs. All receptors come from a female donor in good health and CMV-seropositive.

This chain uses TRBV28 with TRBJ1-5; TRBD1 agrees at 7 bases. The ends lost 3 bases at V and 6 bases at J; junction bases unmatched: 8. The CDR3 runs 15 residues. Germline CDR1 is MDHEN and CDR2 is SYDVKM. Here the CDR3 reads CASSFRAGGSQPQHF. The CDR3, as DNA: TGTGCCAGCAGTTTTAGGGCAGGGGGTTCTCAGCCCCAGCATTTT.

This clone was detected a few times. This chain connects TRBV7-3 to TRBJ2-2; 10 positions agree with TRBD2. This CDR3 is 13 amino acids long. The V gene's germline CDR1 is SGHTA and CDR2 FQGTGA. J was trimmed by 3 bases and V by 11 bases; bases with no gene match: 3. The CDR3 is CAGTSVYTGELFF. Here the CDR3 DNA reads TGTGCCGGGACTAGCGTATACACCGGGGAGCTGTTTTTT. The whole variable domain, remainder taken from reference TRBV7-3 and TRBJ2-2, is GAGVSQTPSNKVTEKGKYVELRCDPISGHTALYWYRQSLGQGPEFLIYFQGTGAADDSGLPNDRFFAVRPEGSVSTLKIQRTERGDSAVYLCAGTSVYTGELFFGEGSRLTVL.

This clone was seen only a few times. This chain joins TRBV10-3 and TRBJ2-7; 9 bases are shared with TRBD2. CDR1 is ENHRY and CDR2 is SYGVKD in the germline V gene. The CDR3 totals 16 residues. With V trimmed by 1 base and J by 0 bases, 4 bases remained unmatched. The CDR3 DNA follows: TGTGCCATCAGTGAGTGGCTAGCGGGGCTCTCCTACGAGCAGTACTTC. This translates into CAISEWLAGLSYEQYF.

The chain employs TRBV5-1 and TRBJ2-3, with 9 bases identical to TRBD2. Germline V gene sequence: CDR1 SGHRS, CDR2 YFSETQ. Trimming removed 2 bases from V and 5 bases from J; junction bases left unmatched: 6. This CDR3 is built from 15 residues. The CDR3 loop reads CASSFSSGMGDTQYF. Here the CDR3 DNA reads TGCGCCAGCAGCTTTTCTAGCGGGATGGGAGATACGCAGTATTTT.

The chain uses TRBV2 and TRBJ2-5; 8 bases align to TRBD2. Germline V gene data show CDR1 as SNHLY and CDR2 as FYNNEI. The CDR3 is 17 amino acids. Trimming at V came to 3 bases and at J to 3 bases, leaving 12 bases not matched to a gene. The CDR3 here is CASSERISGIGKETQYF. CDR3 DNA: TGTGCCAGCAGTGAGAGAATTAGCGGGATAGGGAAAGAGACCCAGTACTTC.

This clone was detected a few times. The chain combines TRBV6-1 with TRBJ1-1, with 7 positions matching TRBD1. This CDR3 is 17 amino acids long. J gave up 0 bases and V 1 base, and 8 bases lay outside the gene matches. The germline V gene has CDR1 MNHNS and CDR2 SASEGT. The DNA for the CDR3 is TGTGCCAGCAGTGAAGATAATCTCAGGGGGATGAACACTGAAGCTTTCTTT. Amino acids: CASSEDNLRGMNTEAFF.

The J gene is TRBJ1-2, the V gene TRBV9; 7 bases are shared with TRBD1. J lost 6 bases, V lost 0 bases, and 11 bases had no gene match. The CDR3 sequence is 16 residues long. Looked up from germline, CDR1 is SGDLS and CDR2 is YYNGEE. The CDR3 region is CASSVEVNRGDHGYTF. The CDR3 coding sequence is TGTGCCAGCAGCGTAGAGGTGAACAGGGGAGATCATGGCTACACCTTC.

The chain combines TRBV5-1 with TRBJ2-6; D perhaps matches TRBD1 (5 bases). V gave up 1 base and J gave up 3 bases, with 8 bases separating them. The germline CDR1 and CDR2 sequences are SGHRS and YFSETQ. CDR3 size: 15 residues. The DNA for the CDR3 is TGCGCCAGCAGCTTGTTCAGGGTTGGGGCCAACGTCCTGACTTTC. Translated: CASSLFRVGANVLTF.

This clone was found a few times. The chain is built from TRBV6-5 and TRBJ1-1, with 7 bases identical to TRBD1. Germline CDR1 MNHEY, CDR2 SVGAGI. CDR3 size: 14 residues. V lost 5 bases, J lost 8 bases, and 11 bases stayed unmatched. The CDR3 protein is CASSRTGDRFEAFF. CDR3 DNA: TGTGCCAGCAGTCGTACAGGGGATCGGTTCGAAGCTTTCTTT.

The CDR3 is CASSLDSRGLGQPQHF. The CDR3 DNA sequence: TGTGCCAGCAGCTTAGATAGCAGGGGGCTTGGGCAGCCCCAGCATTTT. The genes are TRBV7-2 and TRBJ1-5; 8 bases map to TRBD1. The CDR3 is 16 residues long. CDR1 and CDR2 (germline): SGHTA, FQGNSA. V lost 1 base, J lost 7 bases, and 9 bases stayed unmatched.

J is TRBJ1-5 and V is TRBV10-3, with TRBD1 matching 7 bases. The germline gives CDR1 ENHRY, CDR2 SYGVKD. The junction had 8 bases not matched to a gene; V was cut back by 3 bases and J by 6 bases. This CDR3 has 15 amino acids. The CDR3 DNA is TGTGCCATCAGTGAAGGGGGCGGAACGGGTCAGCCCCAGCATTTT. Protein sequence: CAISEGGGTGQPQHF.